This TCR beta chain was captured in a study of cytomegalovirus exposure and HLA in healthy donors. Although they were nominally healthy when sampled, donors likely had unrecorded immune exposures. Researchers ran the PCR with 60 Vbeta and 13 Jbeta primers. Authors' analysis steps: A later analysis tallied approximately 80 million unique TCR beta chains, around 12 million of them shared. Sequencing was performed with immunoSEQ multiplex PCR; in TCRdb, only in-frame clones are kept and a portion is missing. The D gene and trimming were derived from the DNA, and the V and J assignments and clone size from that table. This sample has 120,000 to 150,000 clones, with roughly 90% found just once. Looked up from germline, CDR1 is SEHNR and CDR2 is FQNEAQ (reference sequence). The length of the CDR3 is 13 residues. General observations from the study: Later analysis indicated greater clonal expansion among HLA-associated TCR beta chains than among equally common other chains.

Concerning this clone: Its antigen is unidentified. A read error may account for a junction end that differs from germline.

V and J are TRBV7-9 and TRBJ1-5; D is uncertain. The sequence was collected from a woman aged 40 to 50 in good health and CMV-seronegative. Sequenced input: PBMCs. Here the CDR3 reads CSSSDRGSEPQHF. For the CDR3, the DNA is TGTTCCAGCAGTGACCGAGGTTCGGAGCCCCAGCATTTT.